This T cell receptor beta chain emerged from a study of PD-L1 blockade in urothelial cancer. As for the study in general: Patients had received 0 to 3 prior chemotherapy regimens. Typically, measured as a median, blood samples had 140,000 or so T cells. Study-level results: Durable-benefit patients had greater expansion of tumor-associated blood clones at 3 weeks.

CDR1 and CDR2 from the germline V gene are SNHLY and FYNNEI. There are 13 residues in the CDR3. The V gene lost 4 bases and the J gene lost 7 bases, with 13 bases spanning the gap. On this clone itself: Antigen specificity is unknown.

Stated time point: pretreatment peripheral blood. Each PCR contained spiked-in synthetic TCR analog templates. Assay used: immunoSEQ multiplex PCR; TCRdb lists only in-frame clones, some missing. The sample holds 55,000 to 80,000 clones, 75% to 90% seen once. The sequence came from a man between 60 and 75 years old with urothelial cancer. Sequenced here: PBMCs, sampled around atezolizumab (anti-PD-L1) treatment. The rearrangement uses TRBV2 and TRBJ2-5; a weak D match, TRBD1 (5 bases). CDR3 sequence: CASSGFDQGTQYF. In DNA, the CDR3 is TGTGCCAGCAGTGGTTTCGATCAGGGGACCCAGTACTTC. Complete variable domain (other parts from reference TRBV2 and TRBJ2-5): EPEVTQTPSHQVTQMGQEVILRCVPISNHLYFYWYRQILGQKVEFLVSFYNNEISEKSEIFDDQFSVERPDGSNFTLKIRSTKLEDSAMYFCASSGFDQGTQYFGPGTRLLVL.